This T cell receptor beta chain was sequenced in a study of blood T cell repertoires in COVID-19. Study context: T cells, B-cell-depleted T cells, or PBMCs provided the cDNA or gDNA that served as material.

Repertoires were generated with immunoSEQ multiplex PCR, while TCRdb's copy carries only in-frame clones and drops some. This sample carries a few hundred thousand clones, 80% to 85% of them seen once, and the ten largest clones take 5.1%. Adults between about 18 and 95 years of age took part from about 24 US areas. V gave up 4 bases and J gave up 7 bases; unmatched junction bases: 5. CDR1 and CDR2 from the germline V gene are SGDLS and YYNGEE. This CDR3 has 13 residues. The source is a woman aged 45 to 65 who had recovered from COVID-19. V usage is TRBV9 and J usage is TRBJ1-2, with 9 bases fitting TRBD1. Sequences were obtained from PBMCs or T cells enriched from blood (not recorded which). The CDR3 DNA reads TGTGCCAGCAGCTACCGACAGGGGGGTGGCTACACCTTC. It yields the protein CASSYRQGGGYTF.